This T cell receptor beta chain emerged from a study of shared clonotypes between healthy human individuals. Healthy and HIV-negative, the adult donors had no recent acute infections or vaccinations. This CDR3 has 15 residues. Germline CDR1 reads SGHNT; CDR2 reads YYREEE (reference sequence). The V and J ends lost 0 bases and 7 bases, in that order; junction bases with no gene match: 6. Repertoires were generated with immunoSEQ multiplex PCR, while TCRdb's copy carries only in-frame clones and drops some. Of about a million clones listed, around 77% are singletons. Sequencing used memory CD4+ T cells from PBMCs. Specified subset: CD45RA-negative fraction. The chain carries TRBV5-4 and TRBJ2-1, with 8 positions matching TRBD2. The sequence derives from a young man in good health. Some clones in this sample may be carry-over from other donors' samples. The CDR3 is CASSLDSREVNEQFF. The CDR3 nucleotides are TGTGCCAGCAGCTTGGACTCGCGGGAGGTGAATGAGCAGTTCTTC.